This TCR beta chain was sequenced during a study of blood T cell repertoires in COVID-19. Study information: COVID-19 samples from acute and convalescent phases originated in the United States, Italy and Spain.

Trimming shortened V by 4 bases and J by 4 bases, and 10 bases separated the two germline ends. The CDR3 runs 13 residues. CDR1 is MGHRA and CDR2 is YSYEKL in the germline V gene. This clone was seen repeatedly, ten times or more. Clinical history as reported by participants underpinned cohort assignment. Donors in Cohort 3 who had recovered were those with two negative PCRs, healthcare professional clearance, or resolution of their symptoms. Study processing details: Amplification of reference gene primers provided the estimated nucleated cell counts. Profiled with immunoSEQ multiplex PCR; TCRdb holds only in-frame clones, not every one. V and J calls and clone size are given by that table; D and trimming were obtained from the DNA. This table holds nearly 400,000 clones, roughly nine tenths found once.

The J gene is TRBJ2-5, the V gene TRBV4-1; maybe TRBD2 (7 bases). Sequenced: PBMCs or T cells enriched from blood (not recorded which). This sequence was found in a woman aged 25 to 45 who had recovered from COVID-19. The CDR3 sequence: CASSRGGLETQYF. The CDR3 DNA reads as TGCGCCAGCAGCCGCGGGGGCCTAGAGACCCAGTACTTC.